The 20 T cell receptor beta chains given below trace back to one sample, sequenced in a study of blood T cell repertoires in COVID-19. Data came from immunoSEQ multiplex PCR; TCRdb stores just in-frame clones and leaves some out. The profile covers about 88,000 clones, with approximately 90% appearing a single time and more than 1.5% taken by the ten largest. The sample was peripheral blood. These receptors all come from a man aged 55 to 70 with acute or convalescent COVID-19.

The rearrangement links TRBV6-5 to TRBJ1-5; 8 nucleotides line up with TRBD1. The CDR3 is 15 amino acids. Germline CDR1 and CDR2: MNHEY and SVGAGI. J was trimmed by 3 bases and V by 6 bases; bases with no gene match: 7. The CDR3: CASSPGTGNNQPQHF. CDR3 DNA: TGTGCCAGCAGCCCGGGGACAGGAAACAATCAGCCCCAGCATTTT.

V gene TRBV6-2 or TRBV6-3 combines with J gene TRBJ2-7; D is ambiguous. The CDR3 length is 11 residues. CDR1 is MNHEY and CDR2 is SVGEGT in the germline V gene. V shed 4 bases and J shed 3 bases, with 4 bases lying between them. Here the CDR3 reads CASSFNYEQYF. The CDR3, as DNA: TGTGCCAGCAGTTTCAACTACGAGCAGTACTTC.

This chain connects TRBV5-5 to TRBJ2-7, with 9 bases matching TRBD2. Per germline, CDR1 SGHKS and CDR2 YYEKEE (reference sequence). V was pared by 4 bases and J by 0 bases, with 8 bases of the junction left unmatched. The CDR3 runs to 16 residues. CDR3 DNA: TGTGCCAGCAGCCCCACTAGCGGGCGAAGCTCCTACGAGCAGTACTTC. Its protein product is CASSPTSGRSSYEQYF.

This chain uses TRBV4-1 with TRBJ2-1; 10 bases match TRBD1. Germline CDR1 reads MGHRA; CDR2 reads YSYEKL. V lost 3 bases, J lost 5 bases, and 4 bases stayed unmatched. This CDR3 has 15 amino acids. The CDR3 reads CASSHGQGGDNEQFF. The DNA of the CDR3 is TGCGCCAGCAGCCACGGACAGGGGGGGGACAATGAGCAGTTCTTC.

This chain links TRBV10-3 with TRBJ1-2; unclear D gene. The germline V and J ends were trimmed by 8 bases and 8 bases, with 21 bases remaining between them. Per germline, CDR1 ENHRY and CDR2 SYGVKD. CDR3 length: 14 residues. CDR3 region: CAIEARISGEGYTF. CDR3 sequence (DNA): TGTGCCATCGAGGCTCGGATTTCCGGGGAAGGCTACACCTTC.

The chain carries TRBV20-1 and TRBJ1-1; D is unresolved. With 6 bases removed from V and 1 base from J, the gap between germline ends came to 6 bases. CDR1 is DFQATT, CDR2 SNEGSKA, per germline (reference sequence). The CDR3 runs to 11 residues. This CDR3 is CSAPGNTEAFF. CDR3 bases: TGCAGTGCCCCGGGGAACACTGAAGCTTTCTTT.

The chain combines TRBV9 with TRBJ2-7; the D gene is possibly TRBD2 (6 bases). The V gene lost 2 bases and the J gene lost 5 bases, with 17 bases spanning the gap. Per germline, CDR1 SGDLS and CDR2 YYNGEE. This CDR3 has 15 residues. The CDR3 here is CASSVGGGSRDEQYF. The CDR3 DNA is TGTGCCAGCAGCGTTGGGGGAGGCTCCCGAGACGAGCAGTACTTC.

This chain joins TRBV28 and TRBJ1-2, with a tentative D call TRBD1 (5 bases). The CDR3 spans 12 residues. In germline, CDR1 is MDHEN, CDR2 SYDVKM. Trimming took 5 bases from V and 8 from J, leaving 12 bases between them. The CDR3 is CASSSGGDGYTF. In nucleotides, the CDR3 is TGTGCCAGCAGTAGTGGAGGGGACGGCTACACCTTC.

The rearrangement links TRBV7-5 to TRBJ2-3; the DNA was not used to check the table's D call, TRBD2. TRBV7-5 is a pseudogene segment. This CDR3 contains 15 residues. The CDR3 loop reads CARSLGAAERHTQYF. In nucleotides, the CDR3 is TGTGCCAGAAGCCTAGGAGCGGCAGAACGGCATACGCAGTATTTT.

This chain uses TRBV28 with TRBJ1-2; tentative D call: TRBD1 (6 bases). The CDR3 consists of 14 residues. CDR1 and CDR2 (germline): MDHEN, SYDVKM. Trimming removed 7 bases from V and 2 bases from J, with 14 bases in between. The CDR3 DNA sequence: TGTGCCAGCAATATACAGGGAGTGAACTATGGCTACACCTTC. Its protein product is CASNIQGVNYGYTF.

The rearrangement joins TRBV20-1 to TRBJ2-2; TRBD2 agrees at 11 bases. Germline values: CDR1 DFQATT, CDR2 SNEGSKA (reference sequence). CDR3 length: 16 amino acids. Trimming removed 3 bases from V and 3 bases from J; junction bases left unmatched: 6. CDR3 sequence: CSASELAGEYTGELFF. The CDR3 DNA reads TGCAGTGCTAGTGAACTAGCGGGAGAGTACACCGGGGAGCTGTTTTTT.

The chain uses TRBV5-1 and TRBJ1-6; D might be TRBD1 (5 bases). The CDR3 runs 16 residues. V shed 0 bases and J shed 12 bases, with 19 bases lying between them. Germline-derived CDR1 and CDR2 are SGHRS and YFSETQ. The CDR3 DNA follows: TGCGCCAGCAGCTTGGGCGAGGACATCTTTAGAAAACCCCTCCACTTT. Amino acid sequence: CASSLGEDIFRKPLHF.

This clone showed up just once. Here the CDR3 reads CASSPDYTEAFF. CDR3 sequence (DNA): TGTGCCAGCAGCCCAGACTACACTGAAGCTTTCTTT. The rearrangement uses TRBV7-9 and TRBJ1-1; D remains unclear. There are 12 residues in the CDR3. V was shortened by 5 bases and J by 3 bases, with 7 bases between the two germline ends. Germline assignment: CDR1 SEHNR and CDR2 FQNEAQ (reference sequence).

V is TRBV19 and J is TRBJ2-1; 9 bases are shared with TRBD2. Germline CDR1 is LNHDA and CDR2 is SQIVND (reference sequence). V was pared by 8 bases and J by 2 bases, with 7 bases of the junction left unmatched. The CDR3 runs to 15 residues. CDR3 DNA: TGTGCCAGTTGTTATAGCGGGAGTGCCTACAATGAGCAGTTCTTC. This codes for CASCYSGSAYNEQFF.

This clone showed up just once. The chain links TRBV9 to TRBJ2-5; 8 positions agree with TRBD1. Trimming cost V 0 bases and J 5 bases; bases outside gene matches: 6. CDR1 is SGDLS and CDR2 is YYNGEE in the germline V gene. The CDR3 covers 15 residues. The CDR3 DNA follows: TGTGCCAGCAGCGTAGGGCAGGGGGCCGGGGAGACCCAGTACTTC. Amino acids: CASSVGQGAGETQYF. The full variable domain, completed using reference TRBV9 and TRBJ2-5, is DSGVTQTPKHLITATGQRVTLRCSPRSGDLSVYWYQQSLDQGLQFLIQYYNGEERAKGNILERFSAQQFPDLHSELNLSSLELGDSALYFCASSVGQGAGETQYFGPGTRLLVL.

This clone came up a few times. V usage is TRBV19 and J usage is TRBJ1-1; no firm D call. The CDR3 totals 11 residues. Germline assignment: CDR1 LNHDA and CDR2 SQIVND (reference sequence). The germline V and J ends were trimmed by 5 bases and 7 bases, with 8 bases remaining between them. CDR3 DNA sequence: TGTGCCAGTAGTCTCTACAGTGAAGCTTTCTTT. This gives the protein CASSLYSEAFF.

This rearrangement joins TRBV6-2 or TRBV6-3 to TRBJ2-2, with D perhaps TRBD2 (5 bases). The CDR3 is made up of 16 amino acids. CDR1 and CDR2 (germline): MNHEY, SVGEGT. Trimming removed 2 bases at V and 4 bases at J, with 14 bases between. The CDR3 region has the DNA TGTGCCAGCAGTTACCCCATGGGAGTAGGCACCGGGGAGCTGTTTTTT. It codes for CASSYPMGVGTGELFF.

V gene TRBV18 combines with J gene TRBJ1-1, with 9 bases fitting TRBD1. The CDR3 is 15 amino acids. Germline lookup yields CDR1 KGHSH and CDR2 LQKENI. After removal of 5 bases from V and 0 bases from J, the junction contained 4 bases not matched to a gene. CDR3 bases: TGTGCCAGCTCATCCGGGACAGGGATGAACACTGAAGCTTTCTTT. Translating gives CASSSGTGMNTEAFF.

The chain is built from TRBV29-1 and TRBJ2-4; D ambiguous. The CDR3 has 11 amino acids. CDR1 SQVTM and CDR2 ANQGSEA come from the germline V gene. Trimming pared 4 bases from V and 8 bases from J, leaving 9 bases between. The CDR3 DNA is TGCAGCGTTGTAAGATCGGACATTCAGTACTTC. This translates into CSVVRSDIQYF.

V is TRBV11-3 and J is TRBJ2-3; 13 nucleotides line up with TRBD2. The germline V gene has CDR1 SGHNT and CDR2 YENEEA. The CDR3 runs to 16 residues. V lost 4 bases to trimming and J lost 3 bases; unmatched junction nucleotides: 4. CDR3 nucleotides: TGTGCCAGCAGCTCGGGACTAGCGGGAACGACAGATACGCAGTATTTT. It encodes CASSSGLAGTTDTQYF.